The clone carrying this T cell receptor (beta chain) was recorded once. This CDR3 contains 10 residues. Germline V gene sequence: CDR1 LNHDA, CDR2 SQIVND (reference sequence). The ends were cut back, 8 bases at V and 9 bases at J, with 5 bases in the middle. Per the authors' pipeline: Counts of nucleated cells, estimated from reference gene primer amplification, were obtained. Measured with immunoSEQ multiplex PCR; TCRdb has only the in-frame clones, and not every one. The DNA was the basis for D and trimming; V, J and clone size are from that table. The sample records some 27,000 clones, around 86% being singletons. The sample originates from a study of blood T cell repertoires in COVID-19. Study background: Material from acute and convalescent COVID-19 was sourced from the United States, Italy and Spain. From T cells, B-cell-depleted T cells, or PBMCs came the material, which was cDNA or gDNA.

The source is a man between 45 and 60 years old with active COVID-19. Material: peripheral blood. The chain is built from TRBV19 and TRBJ1-6; D is undetermined. The CDR3 is CASGRSPLHF. The CDR3 nucleotides read TGTGCCAGTGGGCGTTCACCCCTCCACTTT. Full variable domain (rest looked up from reference TRBV19 and TRBJ1-6): DGGITQSPKYLFRKEGQNVTLSCEQNLNHDAMYWYRQDPGQGLRLIYYSQIVNDFQKGDIAEGYSVSREKKESFPLTVTSAQKNPTAFYLCASGRSPLHFGNGTRLTVT.